Sequencing of this T cell receptor (beta chain) was carried out in a study of PD-1 blockade in mismatch repair-deficient tumors. Study-wide findings and caveats: After pembrolizumab, tumor-resident clones rose rapidly, then generally contracted before radiologic responses.

In regard to this clone: The antigen remains undetermined.

Per the germline V gene, CDR1 is SQVTM and CDR2 is ANQGSEA. The CDR3 is 13 amino acids. V was clipped by 7 bases and J by 0 bases; unmatched bases: 6. Mismatch repair deficiency was confirmed in all patients, by PCR or immunohistochemistry. Assay: immunoSEQ multiplex PCR; the TCRdb copy retains only in-frame clones and omits some. This sample carries 56,000 or so clones, about 84% of them seen once, and the ten largest clones take more than 8%. The sample here was peripheral blood, taken roughly 21 weeks after starting pembrolizumab. V usage is TRBV29-1 and J usage is TRBJ2-7, with 7 nucleotides matching TRBD1. This TCR came from an adult with mismatch repair-deficient cancer. CDR3 sequence: CSAKQGTSYEQYF. The CDR3 DNA sequence: TGCAGCGCCAAACAGGGGACCTCCTACGAGCAGTACTTC.